This record covers a single TCR beta chain. Assay: immunoSEQ multiplex PCR; the TCRdb copy retains only in-frame clones and omits some. The sample has roughly 80,000 clones; about 91% are singletons. Germline assignment: CDR1 SGHTA and CDR2 FQGTGA. Trimming cost V 5 bases and J 0 bases; bases outside gene matches: 4. The CDR3 runs 15 residues. The data originate from a study of technical replicates of blood from several donors. The sequencing sample was made of T cells isolated from PBMCs. This receptor was taken from a human donor in good health. This chain joins TRBV7-3 and TRBJ2-3; TRBD2 aligns across 8 bases. The CDR3 spells CASSESGRSTDTQYF. CDR3 nucleotides: TGTGCCAGCAGCGAAAGCGGGAGAAGCACAGATACGCAGTATTTT.